This T cell receptor beta chain was captured by sequencing in a study of cytomegalovirus exposure and HLA in healthy donors. The PCR used 60 Vbeta and 13 Jbeta primers. Clones were read by immunoSEQ multiplex PCR, and TCRdb kept only the in-frame ones, dropping some. Here the sample spans approximately 150,000 clones, roughly 76% being singletons. This CDR3 has 18 amino acids. Trimming removed 4 bases at V and 4 bases at J, with 25 bases between. From germline, CDR1 is MGHRA and CDR2 YSYEKL. The genes are TRBV4-1 and TRBJ2-5; D is perhaps TRBD1 (9 bases). The receptor's source is a woman between 18 and 29 years old in good health and CMV-seropositive. Sample: PBMCs. The CDR3 sequence is CASSPHRGGTGKSETQYF. CDR3 bases: TGCGCCAGCAGCCCTCACCGCGGGGGGACAGGGAAGTCAGAGACCCAGTACTTC.